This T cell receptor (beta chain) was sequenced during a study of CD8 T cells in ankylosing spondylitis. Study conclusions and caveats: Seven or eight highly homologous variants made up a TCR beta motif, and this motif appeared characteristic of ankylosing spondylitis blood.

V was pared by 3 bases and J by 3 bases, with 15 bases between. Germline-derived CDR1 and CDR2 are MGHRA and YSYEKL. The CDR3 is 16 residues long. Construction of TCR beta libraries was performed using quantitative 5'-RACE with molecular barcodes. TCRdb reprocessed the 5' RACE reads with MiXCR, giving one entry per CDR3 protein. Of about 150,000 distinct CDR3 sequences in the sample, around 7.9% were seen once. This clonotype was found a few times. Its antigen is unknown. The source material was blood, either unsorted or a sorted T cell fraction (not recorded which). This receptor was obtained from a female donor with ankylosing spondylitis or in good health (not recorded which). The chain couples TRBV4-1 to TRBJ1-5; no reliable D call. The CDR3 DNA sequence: TGCGCCAGCAGCCAGCACCCGGGTACCTACAATCAGCCCCAGCATTTT. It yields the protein CASSQHPGTYNQPQHF.